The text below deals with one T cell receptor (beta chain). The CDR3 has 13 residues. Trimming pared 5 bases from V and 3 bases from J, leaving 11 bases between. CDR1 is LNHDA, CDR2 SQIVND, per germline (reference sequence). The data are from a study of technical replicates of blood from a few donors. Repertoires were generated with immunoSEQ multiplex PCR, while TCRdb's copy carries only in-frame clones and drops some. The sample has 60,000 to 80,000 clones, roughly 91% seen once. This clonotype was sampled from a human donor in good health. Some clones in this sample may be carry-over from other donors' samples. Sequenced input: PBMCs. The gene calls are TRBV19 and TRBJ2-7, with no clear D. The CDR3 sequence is CASSVLDSYEQYF. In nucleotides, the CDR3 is TGTGCCAGTAGTGTCCTAGATAGCTACGAGCAGTACTTC.